One sample yielded the 25 T cell receptor beta chains listed below, sequenced in a study of T cells in localized non-small cell lung cancer. The data were produced by immunoSEQ multiplex PCR, yet TCRdb's version contains in-frame clones alone and is incomplete. Among 950 to 1,200 clones listed, roughly 26% were seen once. The sample was lung tumor tissue, taken before any cancer treatment. The receptors shown here come from a male donor at least 60 years old with stage I squamous cell lung carcinoma.

The chain combines TRBV11-3 with TRBJ2-7; 9 nucleotides agree with TRBD2. With 1 base clipped from V and 2 bases from J, the junction kept 12 bases outside the gene matches. Germline values: CDR1 SGHNT, CDR2 YENEEA. The CDR3 is 18 amino acids. The CDR3 reads CASSLVSGRTSNPYEQYF. The CDR3 DNA follows: TGTGCCAGCAGCTTAGTTAGCGGGAGAACAAGTAATCCCTACGAGCAGTACTTC.

The V gene is TRBV19, the J gene TRBJ2-2; 8 bases line up with TRBD1. The CDR3 covers 14 residues. Germline trimming cut 3 bases from V and 3 bases from J; bases unmatched to any gene: 0. Germline V gives CDR1 LNHDA, CDR2 SQIVND (reference sequence). This CDR3 reads CASSMTGDTGELFF. The CDR3 DNA follows: TGTGCCAGTAGTATGACAGGGGACACCGGGGAGCTGTTTTTT.

This chain uses TRBV9 with TRBJ1-2; D unclear. The CDR3 totals 14 residues. Germline V gene data show CDR1 as SGDLS and CDR2 as YYNGEE. Trimming removed 5 bases from V and 0 bases from J, with 11 bases in between. The CDR3 spells CASRWYVANYGYTF. The CDR3 coding sequence is TGTGCCAGCAGGTGGTACGTAGCTAACTATGGCTACACCTTC.

The rearrangement joins TRBV19 to TRBJ1-5; TRBD1 matches at 11 bases. This CDR3 region has 15 residues. V was clipped by 3 bases and J by 6 bases; unmatched bases: 4. Germline assignment: CDR1 LNHDA and CDR2 SQIVND (reference sequence). CDR3 sequence reads: CASSILGQGGQPQHF. CDR3 bases: TGTGCCAGTAGTATCTTGGGACAGGGGGGTCAGCCCCAGCATTTT.

This clone has only a few counts. The chain carries TRBV19 and TRBJ2-1; perhaps TRBD2 as D (5 bases). This CDR3 spans 17 amino acids. Germline CDR1 LNHDA, CDR2 SQIVND (reference sequence). Trimming stripped 5 bases from V and 5 bases from J, with 22 bases between. For the CDR3, the DNA is TGTGCCAGTAGTCGTTGGGCTAGGAGGACGTCCGACAATGAGCAGTTCTTC. It codes for CASSRWARRTSDNEQFF.

This clone qualifies as large. The chain couples TRBV9 to TRBJ2-7; D is perhaps TRBD2 (6 bases). CDR1 and CDR2 (germline): SGDLS, YYNGEE. V was trimmed by 0 bases and J by 6 bases, leaving 16 bases between them. The CDR3 sequence is 15 residues long. CDR3 residues: CASSVGLGDLREQYF. Here the CDR3 DNA reads TGTGCCAGCAGCGTAGGACTAGGGGACCTTCGCGAGCAGTACTTC. Full variable domain (rest looked up from reference TRBV9 and TRBJ2-7): DSGVTQTPKHLITATGQRVTLRCSPRSGDLSVYWYQQSLDQGLQFLIQYYNGEERAKGNILERFSAQQFPDLHSELNLSSLELGDSALYFCASSVGLGDLREQYFGPGTRLTVT.

This clone has a handful of counts. The CDR3 DNA reads as TGCGCCAGCAGCAACCGACAGCCTCTCCAAGAGACCCAGTACTTC. Translation: CASSNRQPLQETQYF. J is TRBJ2-5 and V is TRBV5-1; D might be TRBD1 (5 bases). Between the trimmed V and J ends, which lost 4 bases and 1 base, there was a span of 14 bases. The CDR3 has 15 amino acids. Germline V gene lookup returns CDR1 SGHRS and CDR2 YFSETQ.

The V gene is TRBV30, the J gene TRBJ1-2; 8 bases agree with TRBD1. The J segment lost 4 bases and the V segment lost 5 bases, leaving 6 bases of the junction unmatched. The CDR3 runs to 13 residues. In germline, CDR1 is GTSNPN, CDR2 SVGIG (reference sequence). CDR3 sequence reads: CAWGGQGFYGYTF. Written as DNA, the CDR3 is TGTGCCTGGGGTGGACAGGGCTTCTATGGCTACACCTTC.

J is TRBJ1-2 and V is TRBV9, with D possibly matching TRBD1 (5 bases). V lost 5 bases and J lost 4, with 15 bases in between. The CDR3 length is 14 residues. Germline CDR1 reads SGDLS; CDR2 reads YYNGEE. The CDR3 region is CASSRDPRGYGYTF. DNA of the CDR3: TGTGCCAGCAGTCGGGACCCCCGGGGCTATGGCTACACCTTC.

The chain is built from TRBV19 and TRBJ2-7; TRBD1 matches 9 bases. With V trimmed by 2 bases and J by 2 bases, 4 bases remained unmatched. The CDR3 is made up of 15 amino acids. Germline V CDR1 and CDR2: LNHDA, SQIVND (reference sequence). CDR3 bases: TGTGCCAGTAGTATATCGGGACAGGGACCCTACGAGCAGTACTTC. It encodes CASSISGQGPYEQYF.

This clone is large. The chain recombines TRBV6-8 with TRBJ1-1, with 7 bases matching TRBD1. CDR1 and CDR2 from the germline V gene are MNHGY and SAAAGT. With V trimmed by 0 bases and J by 3 bases, 4 bases remained unmatched. The CDR3 loop spans 15 amino acids. CDR3 residues: CASSYSPGGDTEAFF. The CDR3 DNA reads TGTGCCAGCAGTTACTCGCCAGGGGGGGACACTGAAGCTTTCTTT.

The chain combines TRBV28 with TRBJ1-2; possibly TRBD1 for D (6 bases). CDR1 and CDR2 (germline): MDHEN, SYDVKM. The CDR3 runs to 13 residues. The V gene lost 4 bases and the J gene lost 13 bases, with 19 bases spanning the gap. CDR3 residues: CASSWTVTMASTF. The CDR3 DNA follows: TGTGCCAGCAGTTGGACAGTAACTATGGCTAGCACCTTC.

A few counts support this clone. The rearrangement joins TRBV6-8 to TRBJ1-2; 9 nucleotides align to TRBD1. Germline V gene lookup returns CDR1 MNHGY and CDR2 SAAAGT. CDR3 length equals 14 residues. Losses at the gene ends were 0 bases for V and 4 bases for J; bases not matched to a gene: 0. CDR3 residues: CASSYSTGGYGYTF. The DNA of the CDR3 is TGTGCCAGCAGTTACTCGACAGGGGGCTATGGCTACACCTTC.

This clone was observed a handful of times. The chain is built from TRBV14 and TRBJ2-4; 7 bases agree with TRBD1. V shed 2 bases, J shed 0 bases, and the junction held 4 bases outside the gene matches. CDR1 is SGHDN, CDR2 FVKESK, per germline. The CDR3 totals 16 residues. The CDR3 loop is CASSQTTGIAKNIQYF. CDR3 DNA sequence: TGTGCCAGCAGCCAAACGACAGGGATAGCCAAAAACATTCAGTACTTC. Complete variable domain (other parts from reference TRBV14 and TRBJ2-4): EAGVTQFPSHSVIEKGQTVTLRCDPISGHDNLYWYRRVMGKEIKFLLHFVKESKQDESGMPNNRFLAERTGGTYSTLKVQPAELEDSGVYFCASSQTTGIAKNIQYFGAGTRLSVL.

The chain has TRBV11-3 and TRBJ2-7; possible D gene TRBD2, 5 bases. V gave up 4 bases and J gave up 5 bases, with 18 bases separating them. Germline V gene lookup returns CDR1 SGHNT and CDR2 YENEEA. This CDR3 spans 15 amino acids. The CDR3 region has the DNA TGTGCCAGCAGCTCTCAACCGGTGGGAGCCGACGAGCAGTACTTC. It encodes CASSSQPVGADEQYF.

V is TRBV28 and J is TRBJ1-2; tentatively, D is TRBD1 (6 bases). The ends were cut back, 10 bases at V and 1 base at J, with 19 bases in the middle. The germline gives CDR1 MDHEN, CDR2 SYDVKM. The CDR3 runs to 15 residues. The CDR3 spells CATSFTGSGNYGYTF. In nucleotides, the CDR3 is TGTGCCACCTCATTTACAGGGTCGGGTAACTATGGCTACACCTTC.

The gene calls are TRBV19 and TRBJ2-2; D is uncertain. V dropped 6 bases and J dropped 5 bases, with 13 bases sitting between them. Germline assignment: CDR1 LNHDA and CDR2 SQIVND (reference sequence). The CDR3 length is 14 residues. In DNA, the CDR3 is TGTGCCAGTAGGTCCCAGAGTTGGACCGGGGAGCTGTTTTTT. This sequence encodes CASRSQSWTGELFF.

The genes are TRBV6-8 and TRBJ2-4; TRBD2 matches at 7 bases. The CDR3 is 15 amino acids. Germline V lookup: CDR1 MNHGY, CDR2 SAAAGT. Trimming removed 7 bases from V and 0 bases from J; junction bases left unmatched: 6. The CDR3 is CASKGLQLAKNIQYF. The CDR3 DNA reads TGTGCCAGCAAGGGACTACAGTTAGCCAAAAACATTCAGTACTTC.

This chain's CDR3 is CASSWQPSSGNTIYF. For the CDR3, the DNA is TGTGCCAGCAGTTGGCAGCCCAGCTCTGGAAACACCATATATTTT. The chain carries TRBV28 and TRBJ1-3; D not certain. The CDR3 sequence is 15 residues long. From germline, CDR1 is MDHEN and CDR2 SYDVKM. The germline V and J ends were trimmed by 4 bases and 0 bases, with 10 bases remaining between them.

The chain has TRBV28 and TRBJ2-6; either TRBD1 or TRBD2 may fit D (5 bases each). Germline lookup yields CDR1 MDHEN and CDR2 SYDVKM. Between the trimmed V and J ends, which lost 11 bases and 0 bases, there was a span of 14 bases. This CDR3 is built from 15 residues. The CDR3 protein is CASGRLHSGANVLTF. The CDR3 nucleotides read TGTGCCTCGGGACGGCTTCACTCTGGGGCCAACGTCCTGACTTTC.

The CDR3 coding sequence is TGTGCCAGCAGCCCCTTATACTACTACGAGCAGTACTTC. Protein: CASSPLYYYEQYF. The chain is built from TRBV14 and TRBJ2-7; D is unresolved. The CDR3 contains 13 residues. Per the germline V gene, CDR1 is SGHDN and CDR2 is FVKESK. Trimming cost V 4 bases and J 3 bases, with 10 bases left between them.

V gene TRBV11-3 combines with J gene TRBJ2-7; weak D call: TRBD2 (5 bases). CDR1 and CDR2 (germline): SGHNT, YENEEA. The CDR3 has 15 amino acids. V lost 5 bases and J lost 6, with 20 bases in between. This chain's CDR3 is CASSPFGVGYGEQYF. The CDR3 coding sequence is TGTGCCAGCAGCCCCTTCGGGGTCGGGTACGGCGAGCAGTACTTC.

This clone has a handful of counts. This chain connects TRBV19 to TRBJ2-2; 7 bases align to TRBD1. The CDR3 is 14 amino acids. CDR1 is LNHDA, CDR2 SQIVND, per germline (reference sequence). J gave up 6 bases and V 6 bases, and 7 bases lay outside the gene matches. The CDR3 DNA is TGTGCCAGTAGCACACAGGGGTGGTCCGGGGAGCTGTTTTTT. Translated: CASSTQGWSGELFF.

The CDR3 DNA reads TGTGCCAGCACTCGAGATACGGGATGGGGGAAATACGAGCAGTACTTC. Protein: CASTRDTGWGKYEQYF. The genes are TRBV28 and TRBJ2-7, with D perhaps assigned TRBD1 or TRBD2 (5 bases each). The germline V and J ends were trimmed by 7 bases and 4 bases, with 23 bases remaining between them. This CDR3 is built from 16 residues. The germline gives CDR1 MDHEN, CDR2 SYDVKM.

The rearrangement uses TRBV19 and TRBJ2-5; 11 nucleotides agree with TRBD2. Germline-derived CDR1 and CDR2 are LNHDA and SQIVND (reference sequence). Trimming removed 1 base from V and 3 bases from J; junction bases left unmatched: 4. This CDR3 contains 16 residues. CDR3 bases: TGTGCCAGTAGTATAGGACTAGCGGGAAGGGAAGAGACCCAGTACTTC. Translation: CASSIGLAGREETQYF.